This T cell receptor beta chain is from a study of blood T cell repertoires in COVID-19. At the level of the study: Acute-phase and convalescent COVID-19 samples originated in the United States, Italy and Spain. PBMCs, B-cell-depleted T cells, or T cells were the source of the cDNA or gDNA that made up the material.

Source study methods: Estimated nucleated cell counts came from reference gene primer amplification. TCRdb's table, derived via immunoSEQ multiplex PCR, lists solely in-frame clones and lacks some. For V, J and clone size, that table is used; D and trimming come from the DNA. The top ten clones hold about 4% of a sample with 30,000 to 50,000 clones, more than 80% of them seen once. V was clipped by 3 bases and J by 4 bases; unmatched bases: 14. Germline CDR1 reads MDHEN; CDR2 reads SYDVKM. The CDR3 runs to 17 residues. The chain carries TRBV28 and TRBJ1-2, with 7 bases identical to TRBD1. The sequence was obtained from a man aged 55-75 years with acute or convalescent COVID-19. Sequenced material: peripheral blood. CDR3 sequence: CASSFRGQRWIFYGYTF. CDR3 bases: TGTGCCAGCAGTTTCCGGGGACAGCGATGGATTTTCTATGGCTACACCTTC.